A selection of T cell receptor beta chains follows, all from one sample in a study of spatial heterogeneity in lung cancer. One entry per CDR3 protein results from TCRdb running MiXCR on the 5' RACE reads. This sample has tens of thousands of distinct CDR3 sequences; 6% to 9.5% occur once, and the top ten carry over 8%. The specimen comprised PBMCs, sampled at follow-up. The receptors shown here come from a male donor with early-stage non-small cell lung cancer. CDR3s include the opening cysteine and the closing phenylalanine or tryptophan. D genes are given only for firm matches. Where a row states a size, it is once, few, many or the class of an expanded clone; other rows omit it.

clone size,J gene,V gene,D gene,CDR3 DNA,CDR3 protein
many,TRBJ1-2,TRBV30,NA,TGTGCCTGGAGCGGCCTGGGTGGCTACACCTTC,CAWSGLGGYTF
many,TRBJ2-7,TRBV11-2,NA,TGTGCCAGCAGCTTAGATGGGATGGAGCGGCCGTTGGGGGAGCAGTACTTC,CASSLDGMERPLGEQYF
many,TRBJ1-4,TRBV3-1,NA,TGTGCCAGCAGCCACGGAACAGCTAATGAAAAACTGTTTTTT,CASSHGTANEKLFF
many,TRBJ2-1,TRBV3-1,NA,TGTGCCAGCAGCCAATTGCTGGAGGGGTGGAATGAGCAGTTCTTC,CASSQLLEGWNEQFF
many,TRBJ2-1,TRBV6-2/TRBV6-3,NA,TGTGCCAGCAGCCTAAACCCTGCCTACAATGAGCAGTTCTTC,CASSLNPAYNEQFF
many,TRBJ2-3,TRBV5-1,NA,TGCGCCAGCAGCAGGTCGAGTGGGGGAGACACAGATACGCAGTATTTT,CASSRSSGGDTDTQYF
few,TRBJ1-6,TRBV18,NA,TGTGCCAGCTCCACCTTGGATTCACCCCTCCACTTT,CASSTLDSPLHF
many,TRBJ1-5,TRBV7-2,TRBD1,TGTGCCAGCAGCTCAGGATCAAGACAGGGATTACAGCCCCAGCATTTT,CASSSGSRQGLQPQHF
many,TRBJ1-4,TRBV20-1,NA,TGCAGTGCCCACCTCAATGAAAAACTGTTTTTT,CSAHLNEKLFF
many,TRBJ2-3,TRBV7-3,TRBD2,TGTGCCAGCAGCCCAGGACTAGCGATGGGTACGCAGTATTTT,CASSPGLAMGTQYF
many,TRBJ2-1,TRBV19,TRBD2,TGTGCCAGTAGTATAATGGGCGGGGGTCACAATGAGCAGTTCTTC,CASSIMGGGHNEQFF
many,TRBJ2-2,TRBV12-3/TRBV12-4,NA,TGTGCCAGCAGTTCCCCCGGCCGCGGGGAGCTGTTTTTT,CASSSPGRGELFF
few,TRBJ2-1,TRBV12-3/TRBV12-4,TRBD2,TGTGCCAGCAGTTTCAGTCTAGCGGGGGCCTCTGGGTCCTACAATGAGCAGTTCTTC,CASSFSLAGASGSYNEQFF
many,TRBJ1-1,TRBV29-1,TRBD1,TGCAGCGGAACGGACAGGGGGCAGGTTGAAGCTTTCTTT,CSGTDRGQVEAFF
NA,TRBJ2-1,TRBV7-3,NA,TGTGCCAGCAGCGTTAGTACGAACTATGAGCAGTTCTTC,CASSVSTNYEQFF
many,TRBJ2-7,TRBV29-1,TRBD2,TGCAGCGTTTCTAGCGGGGTTAACTACGAGCAGTACTTC,CSVSSGVNYEQYF
many,TRBJ1-1,TRBV2,NA,TGTGCCAGCAGTGACCTGGGGAGCACTGAAGCTTTCTTT,CASSDLGSTEAFF
many,TRBJ1-3,TRBV12-3/TRBV12-4,TRBD1,TGTGCCAGCAGTCCCGACAGGGCCTCTGGAAACACCATATATTTT,CASSPDRASGNTIYF
many,TRBJ2-3,TRBV10-3,NA,TGTGCCCTAAAGGGGTCTTCTAGCACAGATACGCAGTATTTT,CALKGSSSTDTQYF
many,TRBJ2-6,TRBV5-1,NA,TGCGCCAGCAGCTCGTCCTTCGCGGGTTCTGGGGCCAACGTCCTGACTTTC,CASSSSFAGSGANVLTF